The 25 T cell receptor beta chains below come from one sample, sequenced in a study of CD8 T cells in ankylosing spondylitis. TCRdb re-called the 5' RACE reads through MiXCR, storing one row per CDR3 protein. This sample has 150,000 to 200,000 distinct CDR3 sequences, with roughly 13% found just once. The sequenced material came from blood, either unsorted or a sorted T cell fraction (not recorded which). These receptors all stem from a female donor with ankylosing spondylitis or in good health (not recorded which).

The sample holds many counts of this clonotype. J is TRBJ2-1 and V is TRBV12-3 or TRBV12-4; 7 nucleotides line up with TRBD2. Losses at the gene ends were 0 bases for V and 4 bases for J; bases not matched to a gene: 3. The CDR3 covers 15 residues. This chain's CDR3 is CASSLASSGYNEQFF. The DNA of the CDR3 is TGTGCCAGCAGTTTAGCGTCTAGCGGTTACAATGAGCAGTTCTTC.

The V and J genes are TRBV6-4 and TRBJ2-2; either TRBD1 or TRBD2 may supply D (5 bases each). Germline CDR1 MRHNA, CDR2 SNTAGT. This CDR3 comprises 16 residues. Between the trimmed V and J ends, which lost 6 bases and 5 bases, there was a span of 19 bases. CDR3 sequence reads: CASSPSEDGATGELFF. CDR3 sequence (DNA): TGTGCCAGCAGCCCTTCGGAGGATGGGGCTACCGGGGAGCTGTTTTTT.

The chain uses TRBV5-1 and TRBJ1-4; 8 bases line up with TRBD1. J was trimmed by 0 bases and V by 1 base; bases with no gene match: 5. Germline CDR1 reads SGHRS; CDR2 reads YFSETQ. This CDR3 has 17 residues. CDR3 residues: CASSLFGQGATNEKLFF. The CDR3 bases are TGCGCCAGCAGCTTGTTCGGACAGGGTGCAACTAATGAAAAACTGTTTTTT.

In this sample, this clonotype turned up many times. A read error may account for a junction end that differs from germline. V usage is TRBV6-1 and J usage is TRBJ2-1, with D perhaps matching TRBD1 or TRBD2 (6 bases each). The germline gives CDR1 MNHNS, CDR2 SASEGT. This CDR3 has 14 residues. The CDR3 coding sequence is TGTGCCAGCAGTAAAGCCCCGGAGGGGGATGAGCAGTTCTTC. Translating it yields CASSKAPEGDEQFF.

This clonotype was recorded at least ten times. J is TRBJ2-3 and V is TRBV15, with TRBD2 matching over 7 bases. With V trimmed by 3 bases and J by 6 bases, 12 bases remained unmatched. The germline V gene encodes CDR1 LNHNV and CDR2 YYDKDF (reference sequence). The length of the CDR3 is 16 residues. CDR3 sequence: CATSRVQRDPSDTQYF. Written as DNA, the CDR3 is TGTGCCACCAGCAGGGTACAGCGGGACCCCTCTGATACGCAGTATTTT.

This chain links TRBV5-1 with TRBJ2-1; either TRBD1 or TRBD2 may fit D (5 bases each). CDR1 and CDR2 (germline): SGHRS, YFSETQ. The ends were cut back, 3 bases at V and 3 bases at J, with 19 bases in the middle. The CDR3 is 17 residues long. CDR3 amino acids: CASSYVPWDGGYNEQFF. CDR3 coding DNA: TGCGCCAGCAGCTACGTACCATGGGACGGCGGCTACAATGAGCAGTTCTTC.

This clonotype was detected many times. This chain uses TRBV19 with TRBJ2-4; D uncertain. Trimming took off 5 bases at V and 2 bases at J, with 16 bases between the two ends. This CDR3 comprises 16 residues. Per germline, CDR1 LNHDA and CDR2 SQIVND (reference sequence). CDR3: CASSVGLGSTKNIQYF. CDR3 bases: TGTGCCAGTAGTGTTGGGTTGGGCTCGACCAAAAACATTCAGTACTTC.

At least ten counts were recorded for this clonotype. The rearrangement uses TRBV6-5 and TRBJ1-6; TRBD1 matches 10 bases. The CDR3 extends over 15 amino acids. Germline V gene sequence: CDR1 MNHEY, CDR2 SVGAGI. V gave up 1 base and J gave up 10 bases; unmatched junction bases: 4. Here the CDR3 DNA reads TGTGCCAGCAGTTACTTTGGGACAGGGGAATCACCCCTCCACTTT. Its protein product is CASSYFGTGESPLHF.

This clonotype has just a few counts. The chain recombines TRBV7-9 with TRBJ1-1; D is undetermined. Germline lookup yields CDR1 SEHNR and CDR2 FQNEAQ (reference sequence). The CDR3 runs to 14 residues. Trimming left V 2 bases short and J 1 base short, with 8 bases between. For the CDR3, the DNA is TGTGCCAGCAGCTTATATTCAGAGAACACTGAAGCTTTCTTT. Amino acid sequence: CASSLYSENTEAFF.

The DNA of the CDR3 is TGTGCCAGCAGCTTAAGAGGTGTCGGGCGTTCGAACACCGGGGAGCTGTTTTTT. Encoded protein: CASSLRGVGRSNTGELFF. The V call is TRBV11-2, the J call TRBJ2-2; D remains ambiguous. The CDR3 contains 18 residues. The V and J ends lost 2 bases and 0 bases respectively, with 16 bases between them. Germline V gene sequence: CDR1 SGHAT, CDR2 FQNNGV.

This clonotype has ten or more counts. The rearrangement links TRBV5-1 to TRBJ1-2; perhaps TRBD1 as D (5 bases). There are 18 residues in the CDR3. V shed 4 bases and J shed 2 bases, with 24 bases lying between them. Germline CDR1 SGHRS, CDR2 YFSETQ. The CDR3 sequence is CASSVGGVSSLGNYGYTF. CDR3 sequence (DNA): TGCGCCAGCAGCGTTGGAGGGGTTTCCTCGCTGGGAAACTATGGCTACACCTTC.

This clonotype was observed at least ten times. The V and J genes are TRBV20-1 and TRBJ1-5; no clear D gene. The CDR3 spans 16 residues. V dropped 1 base and J dropped 5 bases, with 18 bases sitting between them. Germline V lookup: CDR1 DFQATT, CDR2 SNEGSKA (reference sequence). CDR3 in DNA: TGCAGTGCTAGAGGGGTTACAGCCCCCGGGGATCAGCCCCAGCATTTT. This gives the protein CSARGVTAPGDQPQHF.

This clonotype was seen repeatedly, ten times or more. The genes are TRBV4-3 and TRBJ1-2; unclear D gene. The V and J ends lost 1 base and 8 bases respectively, with 11 bases between them. CDR1 and CDR2 from the germline V gene are LGHNA and YSLEER. The CDR3 has 13 residues. The CDR3 DNA sequence: TGCGCCAGCAGCCAAGTTCCCCCATGGGGCTACACCTTC. This codes for CASSQVPPWGYTF.

Notes on this clonotype: With a much larger clone just one base away, this may be a read error. V and J are TRBV29-1 and TRBJ2-1; D unclear. CDR1 SQVTM and CDR2 ANQGSEA come from the germline V gene. Trimming took off 6 bases at V and 8 bases at J, with 14 bases between the two ends. CDR3 size: 12 residues. The CDR3, as DNA: TGCAGCGTCGAACGTAGCACCCATGAGCAGTTCTTC. Translation gives CSVERSTHEQFF.

Many counts were recorded for this clonotype. The chain is built from TRBV7-9 and TRBJ1-3, with D tentatively TRBD1 (6 bases). Germline V gene data show CDR1 as SEHNR and CDR2 as FQNEAQ (reference sequence). Trimming removed 4 bases from V and 4 bases from J, with 17 bases in between. The CDR3 totals 16 residues. The CDR3 sequence is CASSSGSGTWGNTIYF. CDR3 sequence (DNA): TGTGCCAGCAGCTCGGGGTCCGGGACATGGGGAAACACCATATATTTT.

This clonotype occurred a few times. The chain joins TRBV3-1 to TRBJ2-1, with 7 bases aligning to TRBD2. This CDR3 spans 13 amino acids. Trimming removed 3 bases from V and 9 bases from J; junction bases left unmatched: 5. The germline gives CDR1 LGHDT, CDR2 YNNKEL (reference sequence). In DNA, the CDR3 is TGTGCCAGCAGCCACTCGACTAGCAGTGAGCAGTTCTTC. It codes for CASSHSTSSEQFF.

In this sample, this clonotype turned up many times. The genes are TRBV20-1 and TRBJ2-5, with 11 bases identical to TRBD2. The ends lost 5 bases at V and 2 bases at J; junction bases unmatched: 7. The CDR3 loop spans 15 amino acids. Looked up from germline, CDR1 is DFQATT and CDR2 is SNEGSKA (reference sequence). Written as DNA, the CDR3 is TGCAGTGCTCATACTAGCGGGAGTATTCAAGAGACCCAGTACTTC. It specifies CSAHTSGSIQETQYF.

The V and J genes are TRBV18 and TRBJ2-6; possibly TRBD1 for D (6 bases). The CDR3 has 16 amino acids. V gave up 3 bases and J gave up 0 bases, with 9 bases separating them. Germline V gene sequence: CDR1 KGHSH, CDR2 LQKENI. CDR3 amino acids: CASSPLQGSGANVLTF. In DNA form, the CDR3 reads TGTGCCAGCTCACCCCTACAGGGCTCTGGGGCCAACGTCCTGACTTTC.

Concerning this clonotype: The junction shows a germline mismatch at one end, possibly a read error. The gene calls are TRBV6-4 and TRBJ2-1; D remains ambiguous. The germline V gene has CDR1 MRHNA and CDR2 SNTAGT. The CDR3 spans 16 residues. For the CDR3, the DNA is TGTGCCAACAGTGACTCCAATCGCAAGGTTTTCAATGAGCAGTTCTTC. It is translated as CANSDSNRKVFNEQFF.

This clonotype appeared once. This chain joins TRBV7-2 and TRBJ1-1; TRBD1 might be the D (5 bases). CDR3 length: 13 amino acids. Per the germline V gene, CDR1 is SGHTA and CDR2 is FQGNSA. V lost 7 bases, J lost 5 bases, and 14 bases lay in between. The CDR3 is CASKPADKTEAFF. The DNA for the CDR3 is TGTGCCAGCAAGCCGGCGGACAAGACTGAAGCTTTCTTT.

The chain combines TRBV7-2 with TRBJ1-6; D unresolved. Germline V gene data show CDR1 as SGHTA and CDR2 as FQGNSA. Deletions cut 7 bases from V and 6 bases from J, with 13 bases between. The CDR3 is made up of 14 amino acids. CDR3: CASKPGAFNSPLHF. CDR3 nucleotides: TGTGCCAGCAAGCCTGGAGCTTTTAATTCACCCCTCCACTTT.

At least ten counts were recorded for this clonotype. The chain combines TRBV11-2 with TRBJ2-1, with 11 bases that match TRBD2. The junction had 6 bases not matched to a gene; V was cut back by 1 base and J by 4 bases. The CDR3 loop spans 17 amino acids. Germline CDR1 reads SGHAT; CDR2 reads FQNNGV. Here the CDR3 reads CASSLVLGTSGYNEQFF. DNA for the CDR3: TGTGCCAGCAGCTTAGTCCTCGGGACTAGCGGTTACAATGAGCAGTTCTTC.

On this clonotype: A read error is possible here, since a much larger clone lies one base away. The chain recombines TRBV11-2 with TRBJ1-1, with 7 bases identical to TRBD1. The V gene's germline CDR1 is SGHAT and CDR2 FQNNGV. This CDR3 has 16 amino acids. Trimming removed 2 bases from V and 1 base from J; junction bases left unmatched: 7. CDR3 residues: CASSLQGGGKNTEAFF. In nucleotides, the CDR3 is TGTGCCAGCAGCTTACAGGGGGGAGGGAAGAACACTGAAGCTTTCTTT.

There are a few counts of this clonotype. The rearrangement joins TRBV7-2 to TRBJ1-5; the D is unclear. The CDR3 has 14 amino acids. Germline V gene data show CDR1 as SGHTA and CDR2 as FQGNSA. V shed 3 bases and J shed 9 bases, with 15 bases lying between them. CDR3 residues: CASSFGGAMGPQHF. CDR3 DNA: TGTGCCAGCAGCTTTGGTGGTGCCATGGGGCCCCAGCATTTT. Full variable domain (rest looked up from reference TRBV7-2 and TRBJ1-5): GAGVSQSPSNKVTEKGKDVELRCDPISGHTALYWYRQSLGQGLEFLIYFQGNSAPDKSGLPSDRFSAERTGGSVSTLTIQRTQQEDSAVYLCASSFGGAMGPQHFGDGTRLSIL.

This clonotype showed up many times. The rearrangement links TRBV7-7 to TRBJ1-1; no firm D call. The CDR3 runs to 13 residues. Germline V gene sequence: CDR1 SSHAT, CDR2 FNYEAQ (reference sequence). Between the trimmed V and J ends, which lost 5 bases and 4 bases, there was a span of 11 bases. The CDR3 bases are TGTGCCAGCAGCCCGATAGACGGCACTGAAGCTTTCTTT. It codes for CASSPIDGTEAFF.